What follows are 27 T cell receptor beta chains derived from one specimen sequenced in a study of blood T cell repertoires in COVID-19. Assay used: immunoSEQ multiplex PCR; TCRdb lists only in-frame clones, some missing. The sample has about 150,000 clones, around four fifths seen once; the top ten hold less than 4.5%. Sample: peripheral blood. The receptors stem from a woman aged 80 or over with acute or convalescent COVID-19.

The chain recombines TRBV29-1 with TRBJ1-3; D remains ambiguous. CDR3 length: 11 residues. The germline gives CDR1 SQVTM, CDR2 ANQGSEA. Trimming shortened V by 5 bases and J by 4 bases, and 6 bases separated the two germline ends. The CDR3 DNA follows: TGCAGCGTTAACAAAGGAAACACCATATATTTT. Residues: CSVNKGNTIYF.

This clone was seen a single time. The rearrangement uses TRBV5-1 and TRBJ2-7; 8 nucleotides agree with TRBD1. CDR1 is SGHRS, CDR2 YFSETQ, per germline. The trim removed 0 bases at V and 5 bases at J, leaving 10 bases unmatched. The CDR3 totals 16 residues. CDR3 DNA: TGCGCCAGCAGCTTGGGGGGAGGACAGGGAACCAACGAGCAGTACTTC. It yields the protein CASSLGGGQGTNEQYF.

This chain links TRBV30 with TRBJ1-5, with D maybe TRBD1 (6 bases). Trimming left V 0 bases short and J 8 bases short, with 17 bases between. This CDR3 contains 15 residues. CDR1 and CDR2 from the germline V gene are GTSNPN and SVGIG (reference sequence). For the CDR3, the DNA is TGTGCCTGGAGTGTTGGTGGCAGGGGTATGAAGCCCCAGCATTTT. Translated, it gives CAWSVGGRGMKPQHF.

This clone was detected only a few times. The V call is TRBV28, the J call TRBJ1-2, with 7 nucleotides matching TRBD1. The CDR3 totals 14 residues. Trimming cost V 5 bases and J 8 bases; bases outside gene matches: 11. Germline V gene data show CDR1 as MDHEN and CDR2 as SYDVKM. CDR3 sequence (DNA): TGTGCCAGCAGTGACCGGGACAGAGCCTACGGCTACACCTTC. Its translation: CASSDRDRAYGYTF.

This clone was picked up one time. V usage is TRBV3-1 (or the pseudogene TRBV3-2) and J usage is TRBJ2-1; a weak D match, TRBD1 (5 bases). Trimming shortened V by 1 base and J by 7 bases, and 11 bases separated the two germline ends. In germline, CDR1 is LGHDT, CDR2 YNNKEL (reference sequence). The CDR3 runs 14 residues. The CDR3 sequence: CASSQGQGSNEQFF. The DNA of the CDR3 is TGTGCCAGCAGCCAAGGGCAGGGCTCAAATGAGCAGTTCTTC.

The V and J genes are TRBV9 and TRBJ1-1, with 7 bases lining up with TRBD1. The V gene's germline CDR1 is SGDLS and CDR2 YYNGEE. V gave up 0 bases and J gave up 3 bases; unmatched junction bases: 5. The CDR3 is 15 residues long. CDR3 in DNA: TGTGCCAGCAGCGTAGGGAGGGGGCTGGACACTGAAGCTTTCTTT. Residues: CASSVGRGLDTEAFF.

The rearrangement uses TRBV4-3 and TRBJ2-1; no clear D gene. With 1 base removed from V and 8 bases from J, the gap between germline ends came to 12 bases. Germline-derived CDR1 and CDR2 are LGHNA and YSLEER. The length of the CDR3 is 14 residues. This CDR3 is CASSQVLVSDEQFF. The CDR3 nucleotides are TGCGCCAGCAGCCAAGTTTTAGTGTCGGATGAGCAGTTCTTC.

V is TRBV27 and J is TRBJ2-6; 11 bases are shared with TRBD1. CDR3 length: 17 residues. Germline CDR1 is MNHEY and CDR2 is SMNVEV (reference sequence). The ends lost 2 bases at V and 2 bases at J; junction bases unmatched: 2. The CDR3 coding sequence is TGTGCCAGCAGTTTAAGGGGACAGGGGGCTGGGGCCAACGTCCTGACTTTC. It encodes CASSLRGQGAGANVLTF.

V usage is TRBV7-2 and J usage is TRBJ1-5; 8 nucleotides agree with TRBD1. Trimming took 5 bases from V and 9 from J; bases not matched to a gene: 12. Per germline, CDR1 SGHTA and CDR2 FQGNSA. The CDR3 has 15 residues. Written as DNA, the CDR3 is TGTGCCAGCAGCAGCGAGGCCCAGGGGGCCCGGCCCCAGCATTTT. This sequence encodes CASSSEAQGARPQHF. Looking up the rest from reference TRBV7-2 and TRBJ1-5 gives the full variable domain: GAGVSQSPSNKVTEKGKDVELRCDPISGHTALYWYRQSLGQGLEFLIYFQGNSAPDKSGLPSDRFSAERTGGSVSTLTIQRTQQEDSAVYLCASSSEAQGARPQHFGDGTRLSIL.

The V call is TRBV29-1, the J call TRBJ2-1, with D unresolved. This CDR3 spans 14 amino acids. The germline V and J ends were trimmed by 1 base and 5 bases, with 12 bases remaining between them. Germline V lookup: CDR1 SQVTM, CDR2 ANQGSEA. CDR3: CSVEVQIPNNEQFF. The CDR3 DNA sequence: TGCAGCGTTGAAGTTCAAATCCCCAACAATGAGCAGTTCTTC.

V usage is TRBV15 and J usage is TRBJ2-5; 8 nucleotides match TRBD1. The CDR3 has 14 amino acids. J lost 4 bases, V lost 5 bases, and 6 bases had no gene match. Germline V gene sequence: CDR1 LNHNV, CDR2 YYDKDF (reference sequence). CDR3 DNA sequence: TGTGCCACCAGCTGGGGACAGGATGGAGAGACCCAGTACTTC. Translating gives CATSWGQDGETQYF. Full variable domain (rest looked up from reference TRBV15 and TRBJ2-5): DAMVIQNPRYQVTQFGKPVTLSCSQTLNHNVMYWYQQKSSQAPKLLFHYYDKDFNNEADTPDNFQSRRPNTSFCFLDIRSPGLGDTAMYLCATSWGQDGETQYFGPGTRLLVL.

The chain couples TRBV6-6 to TRBJ2-7; 9 nucleotides match TRBD1. V was pared by 5 bases and J by 4 bases, with 3 bases of the junction left unmatched. CDR3 length equals 13 residues. Germline CDR1 MNHNY, CDR2 SVGAGI (reference sequence). CDR3 residues: CASSGTGPYEQYF. CDR3 bases: TGTGCCAGCAGTGGGACAGGGCCGTACGAGCAGTACTTC.

This clone was seen repeatedly, ten times or more. The chain employs TRBV30 and TRBJ1-2; possibly TRBD1 for D (6 bases). In germline, CDR1 is GTSNPN, CDR2 SVGIG (reference sequence). Trimming removed 0 bases at V and 2 bases at J, with 10 bases between. CDR3 length: 14 amino acids. CDR3 DNA sequence: TGTGCCTGGAGTGTAAACAGGGTCAACTATGGCTACACCTTC. This encodes CAWSVNRVNYGYTF.

The chain recombines TRBV18 with TRBJ2-2; D gene ambiguous. Germline V CDR1 and CDR2: KGHSH, LQKENI. Deletions cut 3 bases from V and 4 bases from J, with 3 bases between. The CDR3 spans 12 residues. The CDR3 spells CASSPVTGELFF. DNA for the CDR3: TGTGCCAGCTCACCCGTCACCGGGGAGCTGTTTTTT.

The rearrangement joins TRBV19 to TRBJ1-1, with D perhaps TRBD1 (6 bases). This CDR3 spans 12 amino acids. Germline V gives CDR1 LNHDA, CDR2 SQIVND (reference sequence). The V end lost 4 bases, the J end lost 8 bases, and 11 bases lay between the germline ends. CDR3 nucleotides: TGTGCCAGTAGTACCGGACAGCTCGAAGCTTTCTTT. It translates to CASSTGQLEAFF.

V gene TRBV2 combines with J gene TRBJ2-1; 7 bases are a match to TRBD2. The CDR3 loop spans 14 amino acids. The trim removed 4 bases at V and 6 bases at J, leaving 6 bases unmatched. Germline lookup yields CDR1 SNHLY and CDR2 FYNNEI. The CDR3 region has the DNA TGTGCCAGCAGTGGGGCTTGGGGGGGCAATGAGCAGTTCTTC. Encoded protein: CASSGAWGGNEQFF. Complete variable domain (other parts from reference TRBV2 and TRBJ2-1): EPEVTQTPSHQVTQMGQEVILRCVPISNHLYFYWYRQILGQKVEFLVSFYNNEISEKSEIFDDQFSVERPDGSNFTLKIRSTKLEDSAMYFCASSGAWGGNEQFFGPGTRLTVL.

The rearrangement links TRBV18 to TRBJ1-2; 7 nucleotides match TRBD1. The germline V gene has CDR1 KGHSH and CDR2 LQKENI. There are 14 residues in the CDR3. V shed 1 base, J shed 4 bases, and the junction held 3 bases outside the gene matches. The CDR3 reads CASSPLGDSYGYTF. In nucleotides, the CDR3 is TGTGCCAGCTCACCACTGGGGGACAGCTATGGCTACACCTTC. Looking up the rest from reference TRBV18 and TRBJ1-2 gives the full variable domain: NAGVMQNPRHLVRRRGQEARLRCSPMKGHSHVYWYRQLPEEGLKFMVYLQKENIIDESGMPKERFSAEFPKEGPSILRIQQVVRGDSAAYFCASSPLGDSYGYTFGSGTRLTVV.

The rearrangement uses TRBV2 and TRBJ2-3; 7 bases map to TRBD2. The germline CDR1 and CDR2 sequences are SNHLY and FYNNEI. V dropped 7 bases and J dropped 0; count of bases not matched to a gene: 4. CDR3 length: 14 amino acids. This CDR3 reads CASTRGGSTDTQYF. CDR3 DNA sequence: TGTGCCAGCACGAGGGGAGGGAGCACAGATACGCAGTATTTT.

The chain recombines TRBV4-2 with TRBJ2-7; 11 bases are shared with TRBD2. CDR3 length: 15 amino acids. Germline trimming cut 4 bases from V and 5 bases from J; bases unmatched to any gene: 7. Germline CDR1 is LGHNA and CDR2 is YNFKEQ. DNA of the CDR3: TGTGCCAGCAGCCCGGGGACTAGCGGTCCCCACGAGCAGTACTTC. Amino acid sequence: CASSPGTSGPHEQYF.

This chain links TRBV18 with TRBJ1-1, with 7 nucleotides matching TRBD1. Trimming at V came to 2 bases and at J to 11 bases, leaving 5 bases not matched to a gene. The V gene's germline CDR1 is KGHSH and CDR2 LQKENI. The CDR3 sequence is 12 residues long. As DNA, the CDR3 is TGTGCCAGCTCACCAAGAGAGGGGGCGGCTTTCTTT. Translated, it gives CASSPREGAAFF. Full variable domain (rest looked up from reference TRBV18 and TRBJ1-1): NAGVMQNPRHLVRRRGQEARLRCSPMKGHSHVYWYRQLPEEGLKFMVYLQKENIIDESGMPKERFSAEFPKEGPSILRIQQVVRGDSAAYFCASSPREGAAFFGQGTRLTVV.

This clone was picked up many times. The V gene is TRBV20-1, the J gene TRBJ2-5; D gene uncertain. This CDR3 region has 11 residues. V lost 3 bases and J lost 1, with 3 bases in between. The germline gives CDR1 DFQATT, CDR2 SNEGSKA (reference sequence). Here the CDR3 reads CSARAQETQYF. CDR3 DNA sequence: TGCAGTGCTAGGGCCCAAGAGACCCAGTACTTC.

This chain links TRBV9 with TRBJ2-7; 9 bases map to TRBD1. V shed 3 bases and J 3 bases; nucleotides not matched to a gene: 4. The V gene's germline CDR1 is SGDLS and CDR2 YYNGEE. The length of the CDR3 is 14 residues. The CDR3 bases are TGTGCCAGCAGCGCCGGGACAGGGCGCTACGAGCAGTACTTC. Protein: CASSAGTGRYEQYF. The full variable domain, with the rest looked up from reference TRBV9 and TRBJ2-7, is DSGVTQTPKHLITATGQRVTLRCSPRSGDLSVYWYQQSLDQGLQFLIQYYNGEERAKGNILERFSAQQFPDLHSELNLSSLELGDSALYFCASSAGTGRYEQYFGPGTRLTVT.

The V call is TRBV7-6, the J call TRBJ2-7, with 10 positions matching TRBD2. CDR1 and CDR2 (germline): SGHVS, FNYEAQ. With 1 base clipped from V and 6 bases from J, the junction kept 9 bases outside the gene matches. The CDR3 covers 16 residues. CDR3 sequence reads: CASSLGAGGRMGEQYF. CDR3 in DNA: TGTGCCAGCAGCTTAGGAGCGGGGGGGCGGATGGGCGAGCAGTACTTC.

The table lists this clone with a count of one. The chain joins TRBV18 to TRBJ2-7; 9 bases line up with TRBD1. J was trimmed by 5 bases and V by 3 bases; bases with no gene match: 5. Germline loops: CDR1 KGHSH, CDR2 LQKENI. The CDR3 has 14 residues. This chain's CDR3 is CASSPPDRGDEQYF. CDR3 in DNA: TGTGCCAGCTCACCCCCGGACAGGGGAGACGAGCAGTACTTC.

This clone was observed a single time. The rearrangement uses TRBV9 and TRBJ2-1; a weak D match, TRBD2 (5 bases). This CDR3 spans 14 amino acids. CDR1 is SGDLS, CDR2 YYNGEE, per germline. Trimming removed 0 bases at V and 15 bases at J, with 19 bases between. Written as DNA, the CDR3 is TGTGCCAGCAGCGTAGAAAGCGGCAGCGCGGCGCTGTTCTTC. It specifies CASSVESGSAALFF.

This clone was seen once. This chain joins TRBV6-2 or TRBV6-3 and TRBJ2-2; 10 nucleotides line up with TRBD2. The length of the CDR3 is 18 residues. Germline-derived CDR1 and CDR2 are MNHEY and SVGEGT. J was trimmed by 5 bases and V by 2 bases; bases with no gene match: 11. This chain's CDR3 is CASSYLHWTSGSTGELFF. The DNA of the CDR3 is TGTGCCAGCAGTTACCTTCATTGGACTAGCGGTAGTACCGGGGAGCTGTTTTTT.

V gene TRBV6-5 combines with J gene TRBJ1-2, with TRBD1 identical over 9 bases. J lost 5 bases, V lost 2 bases, and 3 bases had no gene match. The CDR3 spans 14 residues. Looked up from germline, CDR1 is MNHEY and CDR2 is SVGAGI. CDR3: CASSYLGQGYGYTF. In nucleotides, the CDR3 is TGTGCCAGCAGTTACCTCGGACAGGGGTATGGCTACACCTTC.